The 18 T cell receptor beta chains below were found in one sample sequenced in a study of blood T cell repertoires in COVID-19. This table comes from immunoSEQ multiplex PCR, and its TCRdb copy is limited to in-frame clones, with some not included. The sample has approximately 340,000 clones, roughly 90% seen once. Sample: peripheral blood. The receptors stem from a man between 25 and 39 years old with COVID-19, enrolled during active disease.

The chain recombines TRBV7-3 with TRBJ1-1; perhaps TRBD1 as D (5 bases). This CDR3 region has 13 residues. The ends were cut back, 5 bases at V and 5 bases at J, with 12 bases in the middle. From germline, CDR1 is SGHTA and CDR2 FQGTGA. Here the CDR3 reads CASSPGGNTEAFF. CDR3 DNA sequence: TGTGCCAGCAGCCCGGGGGGGAATACTGAAGCTTTCTTT.

This clone was detected once. Here the CDR3 reads CASSLGPGMSYGYTF. DNA for the CDR3: TGTGCCAGCAGCTTAGGACCGGGAATGAGCTATGGCTACACCTTC. The chain links TRBV7-2 to TRBJ1-2; D gene ambiguous. Trimming cost V 1 base and J 4 bases, with 13 bases left between them. This CDR3 is built from 15 residues. Germline CDR1 SGHTA, CDR2 FQGNSA.

The chain carries TRBV27 and TRBJ1-2; D is undetermined. CDR1 is MNHEY, CDR2 SMNVEV, per germline (reference sequence). Deletions cut 3 bases from V and 3 bases from J, with 11 bases between. The CDR3 spans 14 residues. CDR3 sequence (DNA): TGTGCCAGCAGTTTTATTGGGAGGGACTATGGCTACACCTTC. Protein sequence: CASSFIGRDYGYTF.

The chain recombines TRBV10-3 with TRBJ2-5; D not resolved. Looked up from germline, CDR1 is ENHRY and CDR2 is SYGVKD. This CDR3 is built from 14 residues. Deletions cut 2 bases from V and 3 bases from J, with 10 bases between. DNA of the CDR3: TGTGCCATCAGTGAGAGTGTCAGGAAAGAGACCCAGTACTTC. It translates to CAISESVRKETQYF.

This chain uses TRBV28 with TRBJ2-7; TRBD1 is a possible D gene (5 bases). V lost 6 bases to trimming and J lost 2 bases, with 14 bases between them. The germline V gene has CDR1 MDHEN and CDR2 SYDVKM. The CDR3 is 14 amino acids. CDR3 amino acids: CASRSQGSTYEQYF. As DNA, the CDR3 is TGTGCCAGCAGATCGCAGGGTAGCACCTACGAGCAGTACTTC.

This clone was counted a single time. This chain links TRBV18 with TRBJ2-7, with 9 bases that match TRBD1. This CDR3 spans 15 amino acids. Germline CDR1 and CDR2: KGHSH and LQKENI. The junction had 3 bases not matched to a gene; V was cut back by 0 bases and J by 3 bases. The CDR3 region is CASSPPTGGFYEQYF. CDR3 nucleotide sequence: TGTGCCAGCTCACCACCGACAGGGGGGTTCTACGAGCAGTACTTC.

The V gene is TRBV5-5, the J gene TRBJ1-6; TRBD1 matches 7 bases. The V gene's germline CDR1 is SGHKS and CDR2 YYEKEE (reference sequence). Unmatched junction bases numbered 10, after V lost 6 bases and J lost 7 bases. The CDR3 is 15 amino acids. For the CDR3, the DNA is TGTGCCAGCACCCCGTACAGGACAGGCAATTCACCCCTCCACTTT. Translated, it gives CASTPYRTGNSPLHF. Supplemented by reference TRBV5-5 and TRBJ1-6, the full variable domain reads DAGVTQSPTHLIKTRGQQVTLRCSPISGHKSVSWYQQVLGQGPQFIFQYYEKEERGRGNFPDRFSARQFPNYSSELNVNALLLGDSALYLCASTPYRTGNSPLHFGNGTRLTVT.

This clone was seen a single time. The chain employs TRBV2 and TRBJ2-7; 8 positions agree with TRBD1. The CDR3 has 13 residues. Germline V gene lookup returns CDR1 SNHLY and CDR2 FYNNEI. V lost 6 bases, J lost 5 bases, and 6 bases stayed unmatched. CDR3 nucleotides: TGTGCCAGCAGCCCGGACAGGGTTAACGAGCAGTACTTC. Translating gives CASSPDRVNEQYF.

This chain links TRBV28 with TRBJ1-5, with D maybe TRBD1 (6 bases). The V end was cut by 8 bases, the J end by 6 bases, with 17 bases between. Germline V gene data show CDR1 as MDHEN and CDR2 as SYDVKM. The CDR3 is 14 residues long. The CDR3 is CASGQQEGGQPQHF. The CDR3 nucleotides read TGTGCCAGCGGCCAGCAGGAAGGGGGTCAGCCCCAGCATTTT.

The rearrangement joins TRBV4-1 to TRBJ1-2; no definite D call. Germline CDR1 reads MGHRA; CDR2 reads YSYEKL. This CDR3 is built from 15 residues. V dropped 0 bases and J dropped 2 bases, with 10 bases sitting between them. This chain's CDR3 is CASSQDPSGNYGYTF. The CDR3 DNA follows: TGCGCCAGCAGCCAAGATCCCTCAGGAAACTATGGCTACACCTTC.

J is TRBJ2-4 and V is TRBV3-1 (or the pseudogene TRBV3-2); TRBD1 matches at 12 bases. Looked up from germline, CDR1 is LGHDT and CDR2 is YNNKEL (reference sequence). Unmatched junction bases numbered 11, after V lost 0 bases and J lost 2 bases. The CDR3 is made up of 20 amino acids. In nucleotides, the CDR3 is TGTGCCAGCAGCCAAGATTCCGCCCACCGGGACAGGGGGCCCAAAAACATTCAGTACTTC. Translating gives CASSQDSAHRDRGPKNIQYF.

The sample holds a few counts of this clone. The V call is TRBV12-3 or TRBV12-4, the J call TRBJ2-7; D is undetermined. Trimming left V 3 bases short and J 1 base short, with 7 bases between. The CDR3 is made up of 13 amino acids. The CDR3 coding sequence is TGTGCCAGCAGTTTTGGCCATTCCTACGAGCAGTACTTC. Translation gives CASSFGHSYEQYF.

V usage is TRBV2 and J usage is TRBJ2-2; D perhaps matches TRBD1 (6 bases). Germline V gene sequence: CDR1 SNHLY, CDR2 FYNNEI. V lost 3 bases to trimming and J lost 2 bases, with 13 bases between them. CDR3 length: 16 residues. The CDR3 DNA follows: TGTGCCAGCAGTGACGAAGGGACACCAAACACCGGGGAGCTGTTTTTT. Translating gives CASSDEGTPNTGELFF.

The chain employs TRBV6-2 or TRBV6-3 and TRBJ2-3; possible D gene TRBD1, 5 bases. The CDR3 has 15 residues. Trimming took off 2 bases at V and 6 bases at J, with 15 bases between the two ends. The germline CDR1 and CDR2 sequences are MNHEY and SVGEGT. Here the CDR3 DNA reads TGTGCCAGCAGTTACCTAGGACACCACAGGGATACGCAGTATTTT. Its protein product is CASSYLGHHRDTQYF.

A few counts support this clone. The chain joins TRBV11-3 to TRBJ2-1; 8 bases align to TRBD1. The CDR3 spans 15 residues. Germline V lookup: CDR1 SGHNT, CDR2 YENEEA. V was clipped by 6 bases and J by 6 bases; unmatched bases: 10. The CDR3: CASSYDRGSGNEQFF. The CDR3 bases are TGTGCCAGCAGTTATGACAGGGGAAGCGGCAATGAGCAGTTCTTC.

The rearrangement joins TRBV6-5 to TRBJ2-3, with TRBD1 matching over 11 bases. The CDR3 is 15 residues long. CDR1 is MNHEY, CDR2 SVGAGI, per germline. Trimming at V came to 7 bases and at J to 4 bases, leaving 7 bases not matched to a gene. The CDR3 DNA reads as TGTGCCAGCAATGCCCCGGGACAGGGGGCAGATACGCAGTATTTT. Translating it yields CASNAPGQGADTQYF.

The chain links TRBV6-5 to TRBJ1-1, with 9 bases identical to TRBD1. Germline loops: CDR1 MNHEY, CDR2 SVGAGI. Unmatched junction bases numbered 4, after V lost 6 bases and J lost 5 bases. The CDR3 has 13 residues. The chain's CDR3 is CASRRDRATEAFF. CDR3 bases: TGTGCCAGCAGGCGGGACAGGGCGACTGAAGCTTTCTTT.

V is TRBV7-3 and J is TRBJ2-5, with 7 nucleotides matching TRBD1. CDR3 length: 15 residues. The J segment lost 3 bases and the V segment lost 4 bases, leaving 8 bases of the junction unmatched. Germline CDR1 reads SGHTA; CDR2 reads FQGTGA. This CDR3 reads CASSSSGTVEETQYF. Written as DNA, the CDR3 is TGTGCCAGCAGCTCCAGTGGGACAGTGGAAGAGACCCAGTACTTC.